Below are 5 T cell receptor beta chains sequenced from a single sample in a study of blood T cells in healthy people across ages. A J-beta primer mix and a sample-barcoded 5' primer were used in a second PCR of about 7 to 12 cycles. Each CDR3 protein gets one entry after TCRdb re-called the 5' RACE reads with MiXCR. Found here are roughly 1.5 million distinct CDR3 sequences, 35% to 45% of them singletons; the top ten hold more than 4%. Sequenced material: blood. The receptors derive from a woman under 30 in good health.

The table lists this clonotype with many counts. The V and J genes are TRBV30 and TRBJ2-5; the D is unclear. The germline gives CDR1 GTSNPN, CDR2 SVGIG (reference sequence). The V end lost 0 bases, the J end lost 4 bases, and 9 bases lay between the germline ends. CDR3 length: 13 amino acids. The CDR3 here is CAWSVNSGETQYF. The CDR3 DNA reads as TGTGCCTGGAGTGTAAATTCAGGAGAGACCCAGTACTTC.

The chain has TRBV7-2 and TRBJ2-1, with 9 positions matching TRBD1. Germline lookup yields CDR1 SGHTA and CDR2 FQGNSA. This CDR3 contains 15 residues. V lost 8 bases and J lost 3; bases outside the gene matches: 8. The chain's CDR3 is CASVLGTGFYNEQFF. In nucleotides, the CDR3 is TGTGCCAGCGTCCTCGGGACAGGGTTCTACAATGAGCAGTTCTTC.

This clonotype was observed a handful of times. V usage is TRBV7-8 and J usage is TRBJ2-7, with unresolved D. V lost 0 bases, J lost 2 bases, and 8 bases lay in between. The CDR3 has 14 amino acids. The germline V gene encodes CDR1 SGHVS and CDR2 FQNEAQ. CDR3 residues: CASSLAVTAYEQYF. The CDR3 DNA is TGTGCCAGCAGCTTAGCCGTTACAGCCTACGAGCAGTACTTC.

This chain's CDR3 is CASSQEPPGQLSFSPLHF. CDR3 DNA: TGCGCCAGCAGCCAAGAGCCCCCGGGCCAGCTATCTTTTTCACCCCTCCACTTT. The chain recombines TRBV4-1 with TRBJ1-6; D is unclear. Germline CDR1 and CDR2: MGHRA and YSYEKL. This CDR3 spans 18 amino acids. V was trimmed by 0 bases and J by 9 bases, leaving 21 bases between them.

The V call is TRBV18, the J call TRBJ2-7; D is undetermined. The end of the DNA aligns better with TRBJ2-5, so the J call may be wrong. This CDR3 region has 13 residues. Germline V CDR1 and CDR2: KGHSH, LQKENI. The CDR3 here is CASSPYLEETQYF. The CDR3 bases are TGTGCCAGCTCACCATACCTAGAGGAGACCCAGTACTTC.